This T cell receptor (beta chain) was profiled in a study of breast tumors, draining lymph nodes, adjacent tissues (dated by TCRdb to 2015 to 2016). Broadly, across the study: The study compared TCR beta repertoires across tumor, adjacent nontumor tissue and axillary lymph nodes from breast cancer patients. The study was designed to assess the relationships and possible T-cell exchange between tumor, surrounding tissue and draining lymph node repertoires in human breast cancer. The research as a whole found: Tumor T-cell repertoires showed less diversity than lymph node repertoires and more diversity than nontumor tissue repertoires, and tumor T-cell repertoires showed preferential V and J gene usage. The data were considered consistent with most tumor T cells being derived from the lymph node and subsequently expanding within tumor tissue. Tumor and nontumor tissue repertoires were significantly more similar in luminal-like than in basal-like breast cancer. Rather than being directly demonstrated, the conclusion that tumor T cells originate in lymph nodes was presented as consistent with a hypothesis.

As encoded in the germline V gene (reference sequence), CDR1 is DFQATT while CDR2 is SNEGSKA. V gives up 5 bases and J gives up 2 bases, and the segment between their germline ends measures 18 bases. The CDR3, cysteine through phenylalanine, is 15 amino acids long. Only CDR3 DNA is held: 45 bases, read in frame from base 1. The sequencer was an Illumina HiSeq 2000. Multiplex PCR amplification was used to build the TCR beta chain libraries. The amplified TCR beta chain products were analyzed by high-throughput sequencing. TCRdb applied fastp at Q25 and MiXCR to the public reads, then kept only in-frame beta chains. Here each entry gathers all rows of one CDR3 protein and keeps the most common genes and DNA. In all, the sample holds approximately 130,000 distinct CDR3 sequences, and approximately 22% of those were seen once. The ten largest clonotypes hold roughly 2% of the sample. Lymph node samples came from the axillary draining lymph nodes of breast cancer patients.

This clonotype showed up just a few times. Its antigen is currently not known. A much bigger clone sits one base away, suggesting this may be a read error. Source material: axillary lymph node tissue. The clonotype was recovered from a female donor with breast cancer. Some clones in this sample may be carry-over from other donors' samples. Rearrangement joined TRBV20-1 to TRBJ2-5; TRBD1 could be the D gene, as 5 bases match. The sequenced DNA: TGCAGTGCTGGACCAGGGCGACGGAATCAAGAGACCCAGTACTTC. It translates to CSAGPGRRNQETQYF.